This entry lists 16 T cell receptor beta chains sequenced from one sample in a study of cytomegalovirus exposure and HLA in healthy donors. Researchers ran the PCR with 60 Vbeta and 13 Jbeta primers. Method: immunoSEQ multiplex PCR; TCRdb's copy keeps in-frame clones and lacks some. Of about 130,000 clones listed, approximately 84% were seen once; the top ten hold over 1.5%. Sequencing was carried out using PBMCs. These TCRs come from a woman aged 40 to 50 in good health and CMV-seronegative.

The gene calls are TRBV9 and TRBJ1-3; 8 bases fit TRBD1. Looked up from germline, CDR1 is SGDLS and CDR2 is YYNGEE. Trimming removed 0 bases from V and 0 bases from J; junction bases left unmatched: 5. The CDR3 covers 17 residues. The CDR3 sequence is CASSVGGQVHSGNTIYF. For the CDR3, the DNA is TGTGCCAGCAGCGTAGGGGGACAGGTTCACTCTGGAAACACCATATATTTT. The full variable domain, rest sourced from reference TRBV9 and TRBJ1-3, is DSGVTQTPKHLITATGQRVTLRCSPRSGDLSVYWYQQSLDQGLQFLIQYYNGEERAKGNILERFSAQQFPDLHSELNLSSLELGDSALYFCASSVGGQVHSGNTIYFGEGSWLTVV.

The chain links TRBV2 to TRBJ1-3, with D maybe TRBD1 (5 bases). V shed 3 bases and J shed 2 bases, with 11 bases lying between them. This CDR3 is 15 amino acids long. CDR1 and CDR2 (germline): SNHLY, FYNNEI. The DNA of the CDR3 is TGTGCCAGCAGTGAGCAGGGATATACTGGAAACACCATATATTTT. It is translated as CASSEQGYTGNTIYF.

A word on this clone: At one of its ends the junction is not consistent with the germline gene, which may arise from a read error. V usage is TRBV5-8 and J usage is TRBJ2-6; possibly TRBD2 for D (6 bases). Germline V gene data show CDR1 as SGHTS and CDR2 as YDEGEE. CDR3 length: 16 amino acids. The CDR3: CASRRRGASGANGLTF. The CDR3 DNA reads TGTGCCAGCAGGCGGCGCGGGGCCTCTGGGGCCAACGGCCTGACTTTC.

The chain is built from TRBV5-6 and TRBJ2-1; perhaps TRBD2 as D (7 bases). In germline, CDR1 is SGHDT, CDR2 YYEEEE. The ends were cut back, 4 bases at V and 4 bases at J, with 15 bases in the middle. The CDR3 length is 15 residues. Written as DNA, the CDR3 is TGTGCCAGCAGCCTCGGGGGCGGGAGTTACAATGAGCAGTTCTTC. Protein sequence: CASSLGGGSYNEQFF.

V is TRBV2 and J is TRBJ1-2; possibly TRBD1 for D (5 bases). Germline loops: CDR1 SNHLY, CDR2 FYNNEI. The CDR3 loop spans 16 amino acids. V dropped 6 bases and J dropped 4 bases, with 21 bases sitting between them. The CDR3 protein is CASRETQDTTFYGYTF. CDR3 bases: TGTGCCAGCAGGGAAACCCAGGACACGACCTTCTATGGCTACACCTTC.

The V call is TRBV7-9, the J call TRBJ2-1, with D perhaps TRBD2 (6 bases). The length of the CDR3 is 13 residues. The germline V gene encodes CDR1 SEHNR and CDR2 FQNEAQ (reference sequence). Trimming removed 7 bases from V and 2 bases from J, with 9 bases in between. The CDR3 region is CASMRDPYNEQFF. CDR3 bases: TGTGCCAGCATGCGGGACCCCTACAATGAGCAGTTCTTC.

The V call is TRBV5-5, the J call TRBJ2-5; 11 bases align to TRBD2. Germline CDR1 is SGHKS and CDR2 is YYEKEE (reference sequence). The CDR3 consists of 14 residues. The J segment lost 1 base and the V segment lost 5 bases, leaving 1 base of the junction unmatched. The CDR3 nucleotides read TGTGCCAGCAGACTAGCGGGGGCCCAAGAGACCCAGTACTTC. Protein: CASRLAGAQETQYF. The whole variable domain, filled in from reference TRBV5-5 and TRBJ2-5, reads DAGVTQSPTHLIKTRGQQVTLRCSPISGHKSVSWYQQVLGQGPQFIFQYYEKEERGRGNFPDRFSARQFPNYSSELNVNALLLGDSALYLCASRLAGAQETQYFGPGTRLLVL.

This chain links TRBV7-2 with TRBJ2-1; TRBD1 matches at 9 bases. Germline assignment: CDR1 SGHTA and CDR2 FQGNSA. The CDR3 runs to 16 residues. V was clipped by 2 bases and J by 7 bases; unmatched bases: 9. For the CDR3, the DNA is TGTGCCAGCAGCTTATCAGGTGGGACAGGGTGGAATGAGCAGTTCTTC. Translation: CASSLSGGTGWNEQFF.

The V call is TRBV7-2, the J call TRBJ1-5; TRBD1 agrees at 7 bases. This CDR3 contains 14 residues. The germline V gene has CDR1 SGHTA and CDR2 FQGNSA. The V segment lost 1 base and the J segment 5 bases; nucleotides outside the gene matches: 2. In nucleotides, the CDR3 is TGTGCCAGCAGCTTAGGCGGACAGGATCAGCCCCAGCATTTT. It specifies CASSLGGQDQPQHF.

The chain couples TRBV10-2 to TRBJ2-5; 14 bases agree with TRBD2. Germline V gene lookup returns CDR1 WSHSY and CDR2 SAAADI. Trimming took 2 bases from V and 4 from J; bases not matched to a gene: 0. The CDR3 is made up of 15 amino acids. The CDR3 loop is CASSEGTSGGETQYF. As DNA, the CDR3 is TGCGCCAGCAGTGAGGGGACTAGCGGGGGAGAGACCCAGTACTTC.

The V gene is TRBV4-2, the J gene TRBJ1-1; D unresolved. The V end was cut by 0 bases, the J end by 7 bases, with 15 bases between. The CDR3 consists of 15 residues. Germline CDR1 and CDR2: LGHNA and YNFKEQ. CDR3 sequence reads: CASSQDGSGGVEAFF. Written as DNA, the CDR3 is TGTGCCAGCAGCCAAGACGGCTCGGGAGGAGTTGAAGCTTTCTTT.

This chain joins TRBV4-1 and TRBJ2-7; a possible D gene is TRBD1 (5 bases). The ends were cut back, 0 bases at V and 0 bases at J, with 6 bases in the middle. This CDR3 comprises 14 residues. Germline V lookup: CDR1 MGHRA, CDR2 YSYEKL. In DNA form, the CDR3 reads TGCGCCAGCAGCCAAGATGACAGCTCCTACGAGCAGTACTTC. Amino acids: CASSQDDSSYEQYF.

In this sample, this clone turned up once. This sequence joins TRBV6-6 and TRBJ2-4, with D perhaps TRBD1 (5 bases). Germline V gene data show CDR1 as MNHNY and CDR2 as SVGAGI (reference sequence). V shed 5 bases and J shed 1 base, with 15 bases lying between them. The CDR3 is 16 amino acids. CDR3 region: CASSPTTAYAKNIQYF. DNA of the CDR3: TGTGCCAGCAGTCCCACGACAGCCTATGCCAAAAACATTCAGTACTTC.

This chain connects TRBV7-9 to TRBJ2-5; 14 bases are shared with TRBD2. Germline trimming cut 5 bases from V and 5 bases from J; bases unmatched to any gene: 7. Per germline, CDR1 SEHNR and CDR2 FQNEAQ (reference sequence). The CDR3 runs 16 residues. The CDR3 here is CASSLGLAGVGETQYF. The DNA of the CDR3 is TGTGCCAGCAGCCTGGGACTAGCGGGGGTCGGGGAGACCCAGTACTTC.

The J gene is TRBJ1-5, the V gene TRBV9; TRBD1 might be the D (6 bases). CDR1 is SGDLS, CDR2 YYNGEE, per germline. This CDR3 has 14 amino acids. Trimming stripped 2 bases from V and 8 bases from J, with 14 bases between. CDR3 region: CASSVSGGQEPQHF. CDR3 sequence (DNA): TGTGCCAGCAGCGTTTCGGGGGGGCAAGAGCCCCAGCATTTT. The full variable domain, with the rest looked up from reference TRBV9 and TRBJ1-5, is DSGVTQTPKHLITATGQRVTLRCSPRSGDLSVYWYQQSLDQGLQFLIQYYNGEERAKGNILERFSAQQFPDLHSELNLSSLELGDSALYFCASSVSGGQEPQHFGDGTRLSIL.

The chain has TRBV11-2 and TRBJ2-5, with D perhaps matching TRBD2 (6 bases). The V end was cut by 5 bases, the J end by 5 bases, with 12 bases between. The CDR3 runs to 13 residues. Germline V gene sequence: CDR1 SGHAT, CDR2 FQNNGV. CDR3 amino acids: CASSQAGGETQYF. The CDR3 DNA reads TGTGCCAGCAGCCAAGCTGGGGGGGAGACCCAGTACTTC.